The clone carrying this T cell receptor beta chain appeared once. Here immunoSEQ multiplex PCR was the method, and the copy in TCRdb shows in-frame clones only, minus some. The sample lists about 160,000 clones, roughly 93% occurring once. The sample originates from a study of control samples from healthy donors and cancer patients. CDR3 length: 15 residues. CDR1 is LNHDA, CDR2 SQIVND, per germline (reference sequence). The V end was cut by 1 base, the J end by 2 bases, with 11 bases between. The receptor comes from a woman aged 55 to 70 in good health. The chain couples TRBV19 to TRBJ1-2; D may be TRBD1 (5 bases). Input material: blood. The CDR3 DNA reads as TGTGCCAGTAGTATAGGAGCAGGGACCAACTATGGCTACACCTTC. This sequence encodes CASSIGAGTNYGYTF.